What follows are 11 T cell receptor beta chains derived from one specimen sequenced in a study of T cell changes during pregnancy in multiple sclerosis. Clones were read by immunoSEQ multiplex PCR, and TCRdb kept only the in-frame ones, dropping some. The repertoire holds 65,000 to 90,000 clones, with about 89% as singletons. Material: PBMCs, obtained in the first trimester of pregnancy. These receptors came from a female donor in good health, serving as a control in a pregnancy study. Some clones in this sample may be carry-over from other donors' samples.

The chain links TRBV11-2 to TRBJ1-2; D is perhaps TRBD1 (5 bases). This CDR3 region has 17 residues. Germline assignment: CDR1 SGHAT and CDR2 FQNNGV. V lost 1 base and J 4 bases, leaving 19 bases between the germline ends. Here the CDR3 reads CASSLGFRVSPLYGYTF. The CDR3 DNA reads TGTGCCAGCAGCTTAGGTTTCAGGGTTTCCCCCCTCTATGGCTACACCTTC.

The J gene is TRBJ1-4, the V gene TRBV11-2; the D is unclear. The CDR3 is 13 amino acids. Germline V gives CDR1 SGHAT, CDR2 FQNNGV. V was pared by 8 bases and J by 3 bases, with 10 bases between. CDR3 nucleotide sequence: TGTGCCAGCGGAGACGGTTCTAATGAAAAACTGTTTTTT. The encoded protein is CASGDGSNEKLFF. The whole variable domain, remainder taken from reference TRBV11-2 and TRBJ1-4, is EAGVAQSPRYKIIEKRQSVAFWCNPISGHATLYWYQQILGQGPKLLIQFQNNGVVDDSQLPKDRFSAERLKGVDSTLKIQPAKLEDSAVYLCASGDGSNEKLFFGSGTQLSVL.

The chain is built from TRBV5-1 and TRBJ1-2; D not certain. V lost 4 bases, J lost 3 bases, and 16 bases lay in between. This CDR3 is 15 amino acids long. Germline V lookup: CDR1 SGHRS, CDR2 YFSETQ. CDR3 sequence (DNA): TGCGCCAGCAGCCCCGGGGAAGGGCGGGACTATGGCTACACCTTC. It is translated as CASSPGEGRDYGYTF.

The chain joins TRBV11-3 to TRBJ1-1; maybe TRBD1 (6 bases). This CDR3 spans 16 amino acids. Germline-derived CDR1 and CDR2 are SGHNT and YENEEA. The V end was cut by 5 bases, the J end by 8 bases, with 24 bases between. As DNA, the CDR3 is TGTGCCAGCAGCCAAACGACCATGTTTCACAGGGAGGAAGCTTTCTTT. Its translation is CASSQTTMFHREEAFF.

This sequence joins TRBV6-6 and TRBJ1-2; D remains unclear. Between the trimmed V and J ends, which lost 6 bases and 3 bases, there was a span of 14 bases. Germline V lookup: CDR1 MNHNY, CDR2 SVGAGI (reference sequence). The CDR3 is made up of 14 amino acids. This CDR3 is CASSPSAADYGYTF. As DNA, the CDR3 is TGTGCCAGCAGCCCCTCGGCGGCAGACTATGGCTACACCTTC.

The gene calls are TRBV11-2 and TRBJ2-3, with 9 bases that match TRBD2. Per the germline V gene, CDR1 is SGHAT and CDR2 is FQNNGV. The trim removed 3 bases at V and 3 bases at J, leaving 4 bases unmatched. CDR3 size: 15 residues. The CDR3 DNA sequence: TGTGCCAGCAGCTTGGCGGGAGGGTGGACAGATACGCAGTATTTT. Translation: CASSLAGGWTDTQYF.

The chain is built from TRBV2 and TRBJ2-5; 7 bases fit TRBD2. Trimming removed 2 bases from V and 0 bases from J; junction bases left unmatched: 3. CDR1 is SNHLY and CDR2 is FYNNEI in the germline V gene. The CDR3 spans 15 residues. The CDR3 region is CASSEWAGDQETQYF. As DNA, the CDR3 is TGTGCCAGCAGTGAATGGGCGGGGGACCAAGAGACCCAGTACTTC.

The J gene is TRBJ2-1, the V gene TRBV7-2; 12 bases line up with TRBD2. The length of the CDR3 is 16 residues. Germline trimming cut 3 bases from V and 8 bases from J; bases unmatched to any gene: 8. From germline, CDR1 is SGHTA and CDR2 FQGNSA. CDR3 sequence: CASSFGLAGRGHEQFF. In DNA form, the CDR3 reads TGTGCCAGCAGCTTCGGACTAGCGGGGAGGGGGCATGAGCAGTTCTTC.

The CDR3 protein is CASSGSGTSGLYTGELFF. CDR3 nucleotides: TGTGCCAGCAGTGGTTCCGGGACTAGCGGGTTGTACACCGGGGAGCTGTTTTTT. V usage is TRBV6-4 and J usage is TRBJ2-2; TRBD2 aligns across 12 bases. V dropped 4 bases and J dropped 3; count of bases not matched to a gene: 9. Germline values: CDR1 MRHNA, CDR2 SNTAGT. The CDR3 contains 18 residues.

The CDR3 DNA reads TGCGCCAGCAGCGGGACTAGCGAGTACAATGAGCAGTTCTTC. Its translation: CASSGTSEYNEQFF. This chain connects TRBV5-1 to TRBJ2-1; the match to TRBD2 covers 10 bases. Per germline, CDR1 SGHRS and CDR2 YFSETQ. This CDR3 spans 14 amino acids. Unmatched junction bases numbered 2, after V lost 4 bases and J lost 4 bases.

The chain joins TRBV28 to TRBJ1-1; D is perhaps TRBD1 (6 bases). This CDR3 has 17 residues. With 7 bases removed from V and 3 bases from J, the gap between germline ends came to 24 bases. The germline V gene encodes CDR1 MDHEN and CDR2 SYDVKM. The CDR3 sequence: CASNRQLSGDVDTEAFF. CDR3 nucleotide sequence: TGTGCCAGCAATCGTCAATTGTCAGGGGACGTGGACACTGAAGCTTTCTTT.